One and the same sample provided the 27 T cell receptor beta chains below, sequenced in a study of shared clonotypes between healthy human individuals. TCRdb's table, derived via immunoSEQ multiplex PCR, lists solely in-frame clones and lacks some. The repertoire holds about 730,000 clones, with around 77% as singletons. The material sequenced was memory CD4+ T cells sorted from blood. Subset described: CD45RA-negative fraction. The source of these receptors is a woman in her thirties in good health.

DNA of the CDR3: TGTGCCAGCAGCTTAGAGTCTCCGGGTATCACTGAAGCTTTCTTT. The encoded protein is CASSLESPGITEAFF. The V call is TRBV7-8, the J call TRBJ1-1; D gene ambiguous. The CDR3 covers 15 residues. V was cut by 1 base and J by 4 bases, with 13 bases left in between. Per germline, CDR1 SGHVS and CDR2 FQNEAQ.

The genes are TRBV6-1 and TRBJ2-7, with 10 bases that match TRBD2. With 2 bases clipped from V and 6 bases from J, the junction kept 10 bases outside the gene matches. From germline, CDR1 is MNHNS and CDR2 SASEGT. This CDR3 spans 16 amino acids. CDR3 nucleotides: TGTGCCAGCAGTGAACGGTCTAGCGGGAGAGGTGGCGAGCAGTACTTC. Its protein is CASSERSSGRGGEQYF.

About this clone: This sample includes further DNA sequences coding for the same CDR3. CDR3 region: CAWSQAGNTIYF. The CDR3 DNA reads TGTGCCTGGAGTCAGGCCGGGAACACCATATATTTT. This chain links TRBV30 with TRBJ1-3; no firm D call. CDR1 and CDR2 (germline): GTSNPN, SVGIG (reference sequence). Between the trimmed V and J ends, which lost 2 bases and 7 bases, there was a span of 9 bases. CDR3 length: 12 residues.

Remarks on this clone: The same CDR3 is also encoded by other DNA sequences in this sample. The chain combines TRBV7-2 with TRBJ1-5, with a possible D match to TRBD1 (5 bases). Germline V lookup: CDR1 SGHTA, CDR2 FQGNSA. V dropped 1 base and J dropped 5 bases, with 12 bases sitting between them. The CDR3 spans 15 residues. The CDR3: CASSLGAAGYQPQHF. In DNA, the CDR3 is TGTGCCAGCAGCTTAGGCGCAGCAGGGTATCAGCCCCAGCATTTT.

The chain carries TRBV5-8 and TRBJ1-4; D remains unclear. Trimming cost V 1 base and J 0 bases, with 4 bases left between them. The CDR3 is 14 residues long. CDR1 and CDR2 (germline): SGHTS, YDEGEE. The CDR3 loop reads CASSLRATNEKLFF. The CDR3 nucleotides are TGTGCCAGCAGCTTGCGGGCAACTAATGAAAAACTGTTTTTT.

This rearrangement joins TRBV6-6 to TRBJ1-4; 7 bases agree with TRBD1. The V and J ends lost 6 bases and 5 bases, in that order; junction bases with no gene match: 9. Germline CDR1 and CDR2: MNHNY and SVGAGI (reference sequence). The CDR3 loop spans 15 amino acids. The CDR3 spells CASSNRQGRNEKLFF. In nucleotides, the CDR3 is TGTGCCAGCAGCAACAGACAGGGCAGGAATGAAAAACTGTTTTTT.

The chain links TRBV27 to TRBJ2-2; a possible D gene is TRBD1 (6 bases). V gave up 3 bases and J gave up 7 bases, with 18 bases separating them. CDR1 and CDR2 (germline): MNHEY, SMNVEV (reference sequence). CDR3 length equals 16 residues. The CDR3 DNA reads as TGTGCCAGCAGTTTCGACAGGCCTACTGTGGGCGGGGAGCTGTTTTTT. Translated, it gives CASSFDRPTVGGELFF.

This sequence joins TRBV15 and TRBJ2-1; TRBD2 matches 7 bases. With 0 bases clipped from V and 6 bases from J, the junction kept 8 bases outside the gene matches. The germline V gene encodes CDR1 LNHNV and CDR2 YYDKDF (reference sequence). The CDR3 is made up of 16 amino acids. In nucleotides, the CDR3 is TGTGCCACCAGCAGAGATCCTAGCGGACCTTTCAATGAGCAGTTCTTC. Amino acids: CATSRDPSGPFNEQFF. The full variable domain, in which reference TRBV15 and TRBJ2-1 provide the parts outside the CDR3, is DAMVIQNPRYQVTQFGKPVTLSCSQTLNHNVMYWYQQKSSQAPKLLFHYYDKDFNNEADTPDNFQSRRPNTSFCFLDIRSPGLGDTAMYLCATSRDPSGPFNEQFFGPGTRLTVL.

There are many counts of this clone. The V gene is TRBV6-5, the J gene TRBJ2-7, with a weak D call TRBD2 (5 bases). Germline CDR1 MNHEY, CDR2 SVGAGI. Trimming left V 2 bases short and J 1 base short, with 12 bases between. CDR3 length: 15 residues. The CDR3 DNA reads as TGTGCCAGCAGTTACATTCGTACTAGTTCCTACGAGCAGTACTTC. Translation: CASSYIRTSSYEQYF.

Points on this clone: The conserved phenylalanine or tryptophan is not found at the CDR3 terminus, so this likely reflects a read error. The DNA is left out, because the CDR3 cannot be placed on it with certainty; the CDR3 is given as TCRdb lists it. The chain combines TRBV2 with TRBJ2-4; TRBD2 is taken as the D call from the table, unchecked against the DNA. Germline CDR1 is SNHLY and CDR2 is FYNNEI. The CDR3 has 14 residues if both end residues are counted. The CDR3 here is CASSAETSGIRVWI.

The chain uses TRBV28 and TRBJ2-3; tentatively, D is TRBD1 (7 bases). From germline, CDR1 is MDHEN and CDR2 SYDVKM. V shed 8 bases and J shed 3 bases, with 12 bases lying between them. CDR3 length: 13 residues. The CDR3 region has the DNA TGTGCCAGCGTGCAGGGGGGAACAGATACGCAGTATTTT. Translating it yields CASVQGGTDTQYF. Full variable domain (remainder filled in from reference TRBV28 and TRBJ2-3): DVKVTQSSRYLVKRTGEKVFLECVQDMDHENMFWYRQDPGLGLRLIYFSYDVKMKEKGDIPEGYSVSREKKERFSLILESASTNQTSMYLCASVQGGTDTQYFGPGTRLTVL.

The chain carries TRBV11-3 and TRBJ2-7, with D uncertain. V was trimmed by 3 bases and J by 2 bases, leaving 8 bases between them. Germline V gene data show CDR1 as SGHNT and CDR2 as YENEEA. The CDR3 is 13 amino acids. CDR3 protein: CASSFSGTYEQYF. CDR3 nucleotide sequence: TGTGCCAGCAGCTTTTCCGGAACCTACGAGCAGTACTTC.

The chain employs TRBV5-1 and TRBJ2-3; perhaps TRBD2 as D (5 bases). V was clipped by 0 bases and J by 2 bases, with 13 bases between them. The germline V gene has CDR1 SGHRS and CDR2 YFSETQ. This CDR3 is 16 amino acids long. CDR3 sequence reads: CASSLVRLANTDTQYF. As DNA, the CDR3 is TGCGCCAGCAGCTTGGTTCGTCTAGCCAACACAGATACGCAGTATTTT.

The chain recombines TRBV7-2 with TRBJ1-5; 9 nucleotides line up with TRBD1. Trimming removed 4 bases from V and 6 bases from J; junction bases left unmatched: 10. Germline V gene data show CDR1 as SGHTA and CDR2 as FQGNSA. The CDR3 consists of 16 residues. CDR3 in amino acids: CASSSGQGGWGQPQHF. The CDR3 bases are TGTGCCAGCAGCTCGGGACAGGGCGGGTGGGGTCAGCCCCAGCATTTT.

This rearrangement joins TRBV7-2 to TRBJ1-5; possibly TRBD1 for D (5 bases). CDR1 is SGHTA, CDR2 FQGNSA, per germline. The V and J ends lost 1 base and 6 bases respectively, with 13 bases between them. The CDR3 loop spans 15 amino acids. In DNA, the CDR3 is TGTGCCAGCAGCTTAGTCGGGGGTGATACTCAGCCCCAGCATTTT. Translation gives CASSLVGGDTQPQHF.

The chain employs TRBV11-1 and TRBJ2-6; possible D gene TRBD2, 6 bases. CDR3 length: 18 amino acids. Deletions cut 5 bases from V and 0 bases from J, with 17 bases between. Germline V gives CDR1 SGHAT, CDR2 FQDESV (reference sequence). As DNA, the CDR3 is TGTGCCAGCAGCCCATCGGGACTTATACACTCTGGGGCCAACGTCCTGACTTTC. Encoded protein: CASSPSGLIHSGANVLTF.

This sequence joins TRBV7-3 and TRBJ2-7, with a weak D call TRBD1 (5 bases). V shed 6 bases and J shed 0 bases, with 9 bases lying between them. This CDR3 spans 13 amino acids. Germline V CDR1 and CDR2: SGHTA, FQGTGA. The CDR3, as DNA: TGTGCCAGCAGGTCCGACAGCTCCTACGAGCAGTACTTC. It encodes CASRSDSSYEQYF.

This chain connects TRBV6-1 to TRBJ1-1; D perhaps matches TRBD1 (6 bases). Germline CDR1 and CDR2: MNHNS and SASEGT. V was shortened by 5 bases and J by 1 base, with 11 bases between the two germline ends. The CDR3 spans 14 residues. CDR3 loop: CASSYGQTNTEAFF. The CDR3 DNA reads TGTGCCAGCAGTTATGGACAGACGAACACTGAAGCTTTCTTT.

The chain combines TRBV7-9 with TRBJ1-1; D gene ambiguous. V lost 0 bases to trimming and J lost 10 bases, with 15 bases between them. The V gene's germline CDR1 is SEHNR and CDR2 FQNEAQ (reference sequence). The CDR3 totals 14 residues. The CDR3 sequence: CASSLASVEGSAFF. CDR3 nucleotide sequence: TGTGCCAGCAGCTTAGCGTCGGTGGAGGGATCAGCTTTCTTT.

The chain links TRBV10-3 to TRBJ1-1; 8 bases map to TRBD1. The length of the CDR3 is 13 residues. J was trimmed by 1 base and V by 8 bases; bases with no gene match: 3. From germline, CDR1 is ENHRY and CDR2 SYGVKD. The CDR3 DNA is TGTGCCATCGGGGGACAGGCGAACACTGAAGCTTTCTTT. This sequence encodes CAIGGQANTEAFF.

The chain has TRBV19 and TRBJ2-5, with D possibly TRBD2 on 6 matching bases. CDR1 is LNHDA, CDR2 SQIVND, per germline (reference sequence). With 8 bases removed from V and 3 bases from J, the gap between germline ends came to 22 bases. The CDR3 covers 16 residues. The CDR3 protein is CASSAGPAGRKETQYF. CDR3 sequence (DNA): TGTGCCAGTTCCGCGGGGCCAGCCGGGCGTAAAGAGACCCAGTACTTC.

V is TRBV5-1 and J is TRBJ1-1; D remains unclear. Germline assignment: CDR1 SGHRS and CDR2 YFSETQ. The CDR3 spans 17 residues. With 0 bases removed from V and 1 base from J, the gap between germline ends came to 16 bases. CDR3 sequence: CASSLDWGGSPNTEAFF. The CDR3 DNA follows: TGCGCCAGCAGCTTGGACTGGGGAGGATCCCCGAACACTGAAGCTTTCTTT.

This chain joins TRBV7-8 and TRBJ2-7; D is uncertain. V was clipped by 0 bases and J by 2 bases, with 29 bases between them. Germline V gene sequence: CDR1 SGHVS, CDR2 FQNEAQ. The CDR3 covers 21 residues. CDR3 coding DNA: TGTGCCAGCAGCTTAGCTTCCCCTCGATTCAATCGTAGGCAGAGAACCTACGAGCAGTACTTC. Its translation: CASSLASPRFNRRQRTYEQYF.

A remark on this clone: Additional DNA sequences in this sample encode the identical CDR3. This chain uses TRBV5-6 with TRBJ2-3, with 9 positions matching TRBD1. The CDR3 has 15 amino acids. The trim removed 4 bases at V and 0 bases at J, leaving 3 bases unmatched. Germline loops: CDR1 SGHDT, CDR2 YYEEEE. The CDR3 coding sequence is TGTGCCAGCAGCCCAGGGACAGGGAGCACAGATACGCAGTATTTT. It translates to CASSPGTGSTDTQYF. Using reference TRBV5-6 and TRBJ2-3 for the parts outside the CDR3, the full variable domain is DAGVTQSPTHLIKTRGQQVTLRCSPKSGHDTVSWYQQALGQGPQFIFQYYEEEERQRGNFPDRFSGHQFPNYSSELNVNALLLGDSALYLCASSPGTGSTDTQYFGPGTRLTVL.

Written as DNA, the CDR3 is TGTGCCAGCAGTTACTTGGCAGGGGGTACGAACGAGCAGTACTTC. Its protein product is CASSYLAGGTNEQYF. V gene TRBV6-5 combines with J gene TRBJ2-7; 7 nucleotides align to TRBD1. The V and J ends lost 1 base and 5 bases, in that order; junction bases with no gene match: 8. The CDR3 length is 15 residues. Germline CDR1 is MNHEY and CDR2 is SVGAGI.

This clone turned up a few times. The sample holds other DNA sequences that translate to the same CDR3. This rearrangement joins TRBV7-2 to TRBJ2-1; D gene uncertain. The CDR3 is made up of 14 amino acids. The V gene's germline CDR1 is SGHTA and CDR2 FQGNSA. Trimming removed 3 bases at V and 0 bases at J, with 6 bases between. The CDR3 nucleotides are TGTGCCAGCAGCTTTTCTAGCTCCTACAATGAGCAGTTCTTC. This codes for CASSFSSSYNEQFF. The variable domain in full, with the rest retrieved from reference TRBV7-2 and TRBJ2-1, is GAGVSQSPSNKVTEKGKDVELRCDPISGHTALYWYRQSLGQGLEFLIYFQGNSAPDKSGLPSDRFSAERTGGSVSTLTIQRTQQEDSAVYLCASSFSSSYNEQFFGPGTRLTVL.

This rearrangement joins TRBV7-2 to TRBJ2-6; D uncertain. V dropped 2 bases and J dropped 2 bases, with 10 bases sitting between them. CDR1 and CDR2 from the germline V gene are SGHTA and FQGNSA. The CDR3 extends over 16 amino acids. The CDR3 coding sequence is TGTGCCAGCAGCTTAAACGAGAAGGCTGGGGCCAACGTCCTGACTTTC. It encodes CASSLNEKAGANVLTF.